This T cell receptor beta chain derives from a study of blood T cell repertoires in COVID-19. At the level of the study: The analysed material was cDNA or gDNA that came from T cells, B-cell-depleted T cells, or PBMCs.

Generated by immunoSEQ multiplex PCR, the TCRdb table keeps only in-frame clones and is missing some. The data contain 200,000 to 250,000 clones, 82% of them seen just once; the ten biggest clones take up about 3.3%. The V end lost 4 bases, the J end lost 8 bases, and 18 bases lay between the germline ends. Germline assignment: CDR1 SGHRS and CDR2 YFSETQ. The CDR3 has 14 residues. This chain joins TRBV5-1 and TRBJ1-2, with no clear D. The sequenced sample consisted of PBMCs or T cells enriched from blood (not recorded which). This receptor was identified in a woman in her sixties who had recovered from COVID-19. CDR3 sequence: CASSPVLEGVGYTF. CDR3 nucleotides: TGCGCCAGCAGCCCCGTTTTGGAGGGAGTAGGCTACACCTTC.